The TCR beta chain under discussion was sequenced for a study of identical twins. Through template switching, a universal primer site was introduced, and the cDNA contained unique molecular identifiers. TCRdb itself ran the 5' RACE reads through MiXCR, one entry per CDR3 protein. The sample lists some 560,000 distinct CDR3 sequences, roughly 9.9% occurring once. Germline V CDR1 and CDR2: MDHEN, SYDVKM. V was pared by 1 base and J by 3 bases, with 16 bases between. This CDR3 contains 17 residues. This sample was shared with a second study, whose subject was yellow fever vaccine responses in identical twins.

The receptor comes from a young woman in good health. The chain combines TRBV28 with TRBJ2-1; tentatively, D is TRBD1 or TRBD2 (6 bases each). The sample taken for sequencing was PBMCs. In nucleotides, the CDR3 is TGTGCCAGCAGTTTATTGGGCGGGGCAGGGGTCTACAATGAGCAGTTCTTC. This encodes CASSLLGGAGVYNEQFF.